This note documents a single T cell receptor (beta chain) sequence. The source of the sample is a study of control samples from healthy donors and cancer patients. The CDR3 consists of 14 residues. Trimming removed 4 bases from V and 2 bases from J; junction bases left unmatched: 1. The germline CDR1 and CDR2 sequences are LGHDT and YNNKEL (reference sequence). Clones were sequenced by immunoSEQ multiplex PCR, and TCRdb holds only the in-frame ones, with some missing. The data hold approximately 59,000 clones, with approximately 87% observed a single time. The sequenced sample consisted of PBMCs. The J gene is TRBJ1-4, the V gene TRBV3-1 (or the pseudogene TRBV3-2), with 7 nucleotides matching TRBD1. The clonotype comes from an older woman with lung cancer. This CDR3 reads CASSLRGTNEKLFF. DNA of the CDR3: TGTGCCAGCAGCCTCAGGGGGACTAATGAAAAACTGTTTTTT.